The 17 T cell receptor beta chains in this list originate from one sample, sequenced in a study of OX40 agonist ivuxolimab in advanced cancers. Assay used: immunoSEQ multiplex PCR; TCRdb lists only in-frame clones, some missing. The data show 75,000 to 100,000 clones, about nine tenths seen once. Sequenced material: CD4+ or CD8+ T cells sorted from blood, taken in a trial of the OX40 agonist ivuxolimab. The receptor set was obtained from an adult with an advanced solid tumor such as melanoma, head and neck, liver or kidney cancer.

The V call is TRBV5-1, the J call TRBJ1-1; D gene unclear. This CDR3 is built from 11 residues. The V end was cut by 8 bases, the J end by 2 bases, with 7 bases between. The germline V gene encodes CDR1 SGHRS and CDR2 YFSETQ. This chain's CDR3 is CASRINTEAFF. DNA of the CDR3: TGCGCCAGTAGAATTAACACTGAAGCTTTCTTT.

The rearrangement uses TRBV11-2 and TRBJ2-7; 7 bases map to TRBD2. This CDR3 is built from 14 residues. The junction had 4 bases not matched to a gene; V was cut back by 5 bases and J by 0 bases. Germline values: CDR1 SGHAT, CDR2 FQNNGV. As DNA, the CDR3 is TGTGCCAGCAGCCTTAGCGGGTACTCCTACGAGCAGTACTTC. This gives the protein CASSLSGYSYEQYF.

The rearrangement joins TRBV6-5 to TRBJ1-4; 8 bases match TRBD1. This CDR3 has 14 residues. Germline CDR1 MNHEY, CDR2 SVGAGI. V gave up 6 bases and J gave up 8 bases; unmatched junction bases: 8. As DNA, the CDR3 is TGTGCCAGCAGGAGAGGACAGGGTGGAGAAAAACTGTTTTTT. Its translation: CASRRGQGGEKLFF.

This clone was seen just once. This CDR3 is also generated by other DNA sequences in the sample. The gene calls are TRBV6-6 and TRBJ2-1; D is uncertain. V was pared by 5 bases and J by 7 bases, with 9 bases between. The CDR3 spans 12 residues. Per germline, CDR1 MNHNY and CDR2 SVGAGI (reference sequence). The CDR3 nucleotides read TGTGCCAGCAGTCAACTGGCAAATGAGCAGTTCTTC. This translates into CASSQLANEQFF.

The J gene is TRBJ1-3, the V gene TRBV5-1; a weak D match, TRBD1 (6 bases). Germline V lookup: CDR1 SGHRS, CDR2 YFSETQ. V was shortened by 0 bases and J by 3 bases, with 10 bases between the two germline ends. This CDR3 has 15 amino acids. CDR3 protein: CASSLGDIVGNTIYF. DNA of the CDR3: TGCGCCAGCAGCTTGGGGGACATCGTTGGAAACACCATATATTTT.

This clone has more than one count but fewer than ten. The chain recombines TRBV7-2 with TRBJ1-1; 8 bases line up with TRBD1. The CDR3 runs to 14 residues. In germline, CDR1 is SGHTA, CDR2 FQGNSA. Unmatched junction bases numbered 13, after V lost 5 bases and J lost 11 bases. CDR3 loop: CASSPAGTGPRAFF. CDR3 DNA: TGTGCCAGCAGCCCGGCCGGGACAGGCCCCAGGGCTTTCTTT. The complete variable domain, with remaining parts taken from reference TRBV7-2 and TRBJ1-1, reads GAGVSQSPSNKVTEKGKDVELRCDPISGHTALYWYRQSLGQGLEFLIYFQGNSAPDKSGLPSDRFSAERTGGSVSTLTIQRTQQEDSAVYLCASSPAGTGPRAFFGQGTRLTVV.

The chain uses TRBV11-2 and TRBJ2-3; weak D call: TRBD1 (5 bases). The CDR3 sequence is 14 residues long. Deletions cut 3 bases from V and 0 bases from J, with 7 bases between. Germline lookup yields CDR1 SGHAT and CDR2 FQNNGV. The CDR3 sequence: CASSLTVSTDTQYF. The CDR3 DNA reads TGTGCCAGCAGCTTGACAGTTAGCACAGATACGCAGTATTTT.

The chain carries TRBV5-4 and TRBJ1-6; D is unresolved. The V and J ends lost 0 bases and 17 bases respectively, with 15 bases between them. The CDR3 loop spans 13 amino acids. The germline V gene encodes CDR1 SGHNT and CDR2 YYREEE (reference sequence). CDR3 loop: CASSLDDGRNFHF. CDR3 DNA: TGTGCCAGCAGCTTGGATGATGGAAGGAACTTCCACTTT.

V and J are TRBV5-1 and TRBJ2-3; D call uncertain. V lost 5 bases and J lost 2, with 12 bases in between. CDR1 is SGHRS, CDR2 YFSETQ, per germline. The CDR3 spans 14 residues. CDR3 loop: CASRRLKHTDTQYF. In DNA, the CDR3 is TGCGCCAGCAGACGACTGAAGCACACAGATACGCAGTATTTT.

This chain links TRBV7-2 with TRBJ1-2; a possible D gene is TRBD1 (5 bases). The CDR3 contains 13 residues. The germline V and J ends were trimmed by 5 bases and 3 bases, with 10 bases remaining between them. The V gene's germline CDR1 is SGHTA and CDR2 FQGNSA. The CDR3 here is CASSRREDYGYTF. The CDR3 DNA reads as TGTGCCAGCAGCCGCAGGGAGGACTATGGCTACACCTTC.

The V call is TRBV5-1, the J call TRBJ1-1; D possibly corresponds to TRBD1 (6 bases). The CDR3 covers 16 residues. V was cut by 3 bases and J by 0 bases, with 15 bases left in between. Per germline, CDR1 SGHRS and CDR2 YFSETQ. For the CDR3, the DNA is TGCGCCAGCAGCTACGCACCGCAGGGGATGAACACTGAAGCTTTCTTT. Translation gives CASSYAPQGMNTEAFF.

V gene TRBV7-6 combines with J gene TRBJ1-6; no definite D call. CDR1 and CDR2 from the germline V gene are SGHVS and FNYEAQ. CDR3 size: 16 residues. The V end was cut by 2 bases, the J end by 4 bases, with 12 bases between. The CDR3 here is CASSLTRAAYNSPLHF. CDR3 nucleotides: TGTGCCAGCAGCTTAACGCGGGCAGCTTATAATTCACCCCTCCACTTT.

The CDR3 bases are TGCGCCAGCAGCTTAAGGGGGCTGGACGAGCAGTACTTC. Translated, it gives CASSLRGLDEQYF. This sequence joins TRBV5-1 and TRBJ2-7, with 7 bases identical to TRBD1. Germline CDR1 is SGHRS and CDR2 is YFSETQ. J gave up 5 bases and V 2 bases, and 4 bases lay outside the gene matches. The CDR3 extends over 13 amino acids.

V is TRBV9 and J is TRBJ2-5; the match to TRBD2 covers 10 bases. The CDR3 contains 13 residues. V was pared by 3 bases and J by 5 bases, with 1 base of the junction left unmatched. CDR1 and CDR2 (germline): SGDLS, YYNGEE. This CDR3 reads CASSAAGGETQYF. The CDR3 DNA sequence: TGTGCCAGCAGCGCAGCGGGAGGGGAGACCCAGTACTTC.

This sequence joins TRBV7-2 and TRBJ1-4; D ambiguous. V lost 5 bases and J lost 4, with 14 bases in between. This CDR3 is built from 15 residues. Germline-derived CDR1 and CDR2 are SGHTA and FQGNSA. The CDR3, as DNA: TGTGCCAGCAGCCCTAGTGGAGGACTTAATGAAAAACTGTTTTTT. Translation: CASSPSGGLNEKLFF.

The J gene is TRBJ2-1, the V gene TRBV5-1; 7 bases agree with TRBD2. Germline V gene sequence: CDR1 SGHRS, CDR2 YFSETQ. The CDR3 runs to 18 residues. V was clipped by 1 base and J by 6 bases; unmatched bases: 16. Here the CDR3 DNA reads TGCGCCAGCAGCTTGCAGGGACCTCTCCAATCGGGAGGCAATGAGCAGTTCTTC. The encoded protein is CASSLQGPLQSGGNEQFF.

The chain employs TRBV28 and TRBJ1-4, with no clear D. V was cut by 2 bases and J by 12 bases, with 7 bases left in between. The CDR3 is 11 amino acids. CDR1 and CDR2 from the germline V gene are MDHEN and SYDVKM. The CDR3 DNA reads as TGTGCCAGCAGTTTAAATCGGGAACTGTTTTTT. This gives the protein CASSLNRELFF.